This T cell receptor (beta chain) was profiled in a study of cytomegalovirus exposure and HLA in healthy donors (TCRdb year 2017). Regarding the complete study: In an earlier analysis of about 560 of the donors, 276 Gb of sequence data and 117 million unique TCR beta sequences from about 190 million T cells were reported. Every discovery cohort repertoire had been produced on one sequencing platform. The study used immunosequencing to profile the T cell repertoires of 666 subjects and linked those repertoires to cytomegalovirus serostatus. Approximately 310 gigabases of sequencing data and tens of millions of unique TCR sequences were included in an early release covering around 650 HLA-typed donors. In a later analysis, previously published TCR beta repertoires from fewer than 750 donors were re-analyzed and high-resolution HLA genotyping was added so that TCR occurrence patterns could be studied. Among the roughly 400 genotyped donors, more than 70% belonged to the genetic ancestry cluster associated with self-reported Caucasian donors. A separate validation cohort of over a hundred different subjects was used in addition to the roughly 700-subject first cohort. Class I and class II HLA loci were covered by the typing at four-digit resolution. Rather than drawing on any new phenotypic data, the later analysis identified candidate immune exposures from TCR beta sequences and the way those sequences occurred across donors. Among 398 genotyped donors of the cohort, an average of around 240,000 unique TCR beta nucleotide sequences were sequenced per donor, about a sixth of them non-productive. In an earlier analysis of 500 to 650 of the donors, high-throughput TCR beta sequencing was used to judge whether each TCR beta V gene segment behaved as functional or pseudogenic. The study aimed to test whether signatures of past pathogen exposure could be identified by cataloging public T cell receptors. High-throughput TCR immunosequencing, statistical association of individual TCRs with disease status, and machine learning were combined to predict cytomegalovirus infection status. About five DR-DQ haplotypes were treated as single units for association and clustering because of strong linkage in the cohort. A later genetic analysis used genome-wide SNP genotypes for about 60% of the roughly 670 donors, treating that subset as a discovery cohort. Donor age, sex, ethnicity and CMV serostatus were compiled alongside the repertoire data. The number of donors typed differed by locus, with roughly 629-640 for A, B, C, DRB1 and DQB1, roughly 520 for DQA1, about 610 for DPA1, and some 450 for DPB1. General findings and caveats noted by the study authors: In a later analysis, about 16,000 TCR beta sequences were associated with specific HLA alleles at a false discovery rate of 0.05. Correlated functional status among segregating V segments might be attributable to linkage disequilibrium, but an unknown experimental factor could not be ruled out. An association between a missense DCLRE1C variant and V-gene and J-gene trimming of TCR beta chains was found in a later genetic analysis and replicated in an independent cohort. A further reported finding was that TCR beta sequences accurately predicted the HLA-A and HLA-B alleles for most subjects in the first cohort. In this cohort, only TCR beta chains were sequenced, and detectable features were limited by the absence of alpha or paired-chain data. It was suggested by the authors that the approach could potentially be generalized to other disease states and immunological phenotypes. In an earlier analysis of around 600 of the donors, most TCR beta V segments were observed in productive rearrangements about 87% or about 30% of the time, broadly matching IMGT annotations. In a later analysis, HLA-associated TCR beta chains showed more clonal expansion and lower generation probabilities than non-associated chains that were equally common. A few of the identified cytomegalovirus-associated TCR beta chains were confirmed in vitro to be specific for cytomegalovirus antigens. The sequencing pipeline was judged likely to have produced a cluster of highly shared sequence variants as a technical artifact. CMV serostatus was the only immune exposure information available for the cohort. Most TCR sequences were seen in very few donors, while some public TCRs were found in many individuals. In a later genetic analysis, fewer N-insertions in productive TCRs were reported among donors in an Asian-associated ancestry cluster than the roughly 700-donor mean. In the study, 164 TCR beta chains were listed as associated with cytomegalovirus. Because some donors lacked HLA typing at each locus, the association tests relied only on the typed subset. Presence/absence analyses assumed roughly uniform sequencing depth across donors, an assumption that may not hold. A later analysis reported that several top co-occurrence clusters appeared linked to parvovirus B19, influenza, CMV and Epstein-Barr virus. Approximately 18 rarely observed V segments, including chromosome 9 orphons, were excluded from the earlier analysis of some 590 of the donors because counts were too low. Assigning TCR associations to individual alleles was difficult when HLA alleles, especially DR and DQ, strongly co-occurred. A later analysis found that most CMV-associated TCR beta chains appeared HLA-restricted, with HLA associations seemingly driven largely by CMV exposure. Cytomegalovirus status was reported to be diagnosed by the classifier with high specificity and sensitivity in both the original and validation cohorts. In a later analysis, TCR association rates were found to vary across HLA loci, with the most associated TCRs seen for DRB1 alleles and the fewest for HLA-C alleles.

The cohort consisted of 666 healthy bone marrow donors. At the time of sampling, every cohort member was nominally healthy, though immune exposures that went unrecorded were likely present. The donor tested CMV seronegative, placing the donor among the 350 to 400 seronegative members of the cohort. Each donor provided a peripheral blood sample, and peripheral blood mononuclear cells were used for TCR beta sequencing. The Qiagen DNeasy Blood Extraction Kit was used to extract genomic DNA from the blood cell samples. In the case of this clone: No cognate antigen has been identified for it. No much larger clonotype is one base removed from it; base qualities were not supplied.

Library prep was done by the immunoSEQ multiplex PCR assay. For the multiplex PCR, a mixture combining 60 forward primers for TCR Vbeta segments and 13 reverse primers for TCR Jbeta segments was used. A multiplex PCR assay on genomic DNA amplified the CDR3 region of rearranged TCR beta genes. Amplified TCR beta libraries were sequenced as 87-base-pair reads on the Illumina HiSeq System. Processing in the source paper ran as follows. A later analysis tallied around 80 million unique TCR beta chains across the 666 repertoires, and about 10 million of those chains were shared by two or more donors. To remove PCR and sequencing errors, raw reads were error-corrected and collapsed into unique sequences using a nearest-neighbor algorithm that merged closely related sequences. To assign V, D and J gene segments, CDR3 sequences were aligned to IMGT reference sequences. For a sequence to be retained, a match of at least six nucleotides to both a V gene segment and a J gene segment was required. A rearrangement counted as productive if the CDR3 had no stop codons and remained in frame with V and J, and every other rearrangement counted as non-productive. CDR3 was defined by IMGT convention, running from the second conserved V-encoded cysteine to the conserved J-encoded phenylalanine. Sequences without an unambiguous match to a single V gene segment were excluded from the earlier analysis of 587 of the donors. In an earlier analysis of approximately 550 of the donors, V segments were called functional above 56.7% productive rearrangements and were called segregating when the between-donor standard deviation exceeded 5%. A statistical classification framework was built for diagnosing cytomegalovirus status from the catalog of TCR beta chain sequences. In a later analysis, V and J genes were assigned by comparing TCR nucleotide sequences against IMGT/GENE-DB human TR gene sequences. A later analysis assigned CDR3 sequences and most-parsimonious VDJ recombination scenarios with the TCRdist pipeline. A later analysis defined each TCR beta chain by its CDR3 amino acid sequence plus V-gene family, and excluded reads lacking a unique V-gene family. To address suspected cross-contamination and a sequencing artifact, a later analysis removed approximately 590 highly shared, low-generation-probability nucleotide sequences. In a later analysis, a clonal expansion index for each public chain was calculated from normalized within-repertoire ranks of inferred template counts. Generation probabilities in a later analysis came from a VDJ recombination model fitted to out-of-frame rearrangements, and those results were checked against IGoR. Hypergeometric tests were used in a later analysis to score TCR-TCR, TCR-HLA and TCR-CMV co-occurrence, with a repertoire-size bias correction applied to the TCR pairs. In a later analysis, false discovery rates were estimated by permuting HLA or CMV assignments 20 times. In a later analysis, co-occurring TCRs were grouped with DBSCAN, and TCRdist sequence similarity was added when clustering was performed within HLA-allele-positive subsets. Co-occurrence clustering excluded repertoires with fewer than 30,000 or more than 120,000 public chains, plus five with anomalous nucleotide sharing. Imported from immuneACCESS, the table was reduced by TCRdb to in-frame sequences with V and J called. These copies leave out some clones; in studies compared against another copy, an unresolved V gene accounts for under half, and the cause of the remainder is not known. V, J and clone size are taken as reported in that table, and D and trimming were inferred from the DNA itself. Recorded for this sample are some 130,000 clones; just over 75% of them occurred a single time. The ten largest clones take up about 1.8% of the sample.

The sequenced sample was PBMCs. This receptor was taken from a woman between 50 and 59 years old in good health and CMV-seronegative.

The CDR3 protein sequence reads: CASSFGLSRDNEQFF. At the DNA level, the sequence is TGTGCCAGCAGCTTCGGACTGTCTAGGGACAATGAGCAGTTCTTC. The chain is assembled from TRBV13 and TRBJ2-1; the D segment could be TRBD2, given 5 matching bases. At the junction V is shortened by 3 bases and J by 5 bases, with 14 bases in between. The CDR3 has 15 amino acids, counting the end cysteine and phenylalanine. Solely the CDR3 DNA is kept, with 45 bases framed from the first base. The germline V gene (reference sequence) sets CDR1 to PRHDT and CDR2 to FYEKMQ.